This T cell receptor beta chain derives from a study of cytomegalovirus exposure and HLA in healthy donors. Study results and limitations: There were a few CMV-associated chains whose specificity for CMV antigens was confirmed in vitro. Compared with the roughly 670-donor mean, an Asian-associated ancestry cluster reportedly had fewer N-insertions, according to a later analysis.

PCR was performed using 60 Vbeta and 13 Jbeta primers. Sequencing used immunoSEQ multiplex PCR; TCRdb keeps in-frame clones, though not all of them. This sample's clone table lists 150,000 to 200,000 clones. Notes on this clone: The antigen is not known.

Germline V lookup: CDR1 SGHAT, CDR2 FQNNGV. Trimming pared 1 base from V and 0 bases from J, leaving 13 bases between. The CDR3 extends over 16 amino acids. The genes are TRBV11-2 and TRBJ2-7; D may be TRBD1 (5 bases). The TCR comes from a man younger than 45 in good health and CMV-seronegative. Sequences were obtained from PBMCs. CDR3 in DNA: TGTGCCAGCAGCTTAGGGGGCCGGGTCCTCTCCTACGAGCAGTACTTC. Its translation is CASSLGGRVLSYEQYF.